The following is a T cell receptor (beta chain) sequence with its context. Antigen: not known. The data are from a study of T cell responses to AZD1222 COVID-19 vaccine. Findings and caveats of the study: Repertoires were obtained only post-peak T cell response. Spike-specific TCR breadth and depth grew following two AZD1222 doses. Of the AZD1222 recipients, only six were seropositive at baseline.

The ends were cut back, 4 bases at V and 4 bases at J, with 10 bases in the middle. Germline values: CDR1 LNHDA, CDR2 SQIVND (reference sequence). The CDR3 runs 13 residues. Here immunoSEQ multiplex PCR was the method, and the copy in TCRdb shows in-frame clones only, minus some. The sample holds roughly 150,000 clones, around 89% seen once. The chain is built from TRBV19 and TRBJ1-2; unclear D gene. This sequence originates from an adult in good health. Sequenced here: peripheral blood, sampled on day 0 of MenACWY control vaccination. This CDR3 is CASSSGMLYGYTF. The CDR3 DNA reads as TGTGCCAGTAGTAGCGGGATGCTCTATGGCTACACCTTC.